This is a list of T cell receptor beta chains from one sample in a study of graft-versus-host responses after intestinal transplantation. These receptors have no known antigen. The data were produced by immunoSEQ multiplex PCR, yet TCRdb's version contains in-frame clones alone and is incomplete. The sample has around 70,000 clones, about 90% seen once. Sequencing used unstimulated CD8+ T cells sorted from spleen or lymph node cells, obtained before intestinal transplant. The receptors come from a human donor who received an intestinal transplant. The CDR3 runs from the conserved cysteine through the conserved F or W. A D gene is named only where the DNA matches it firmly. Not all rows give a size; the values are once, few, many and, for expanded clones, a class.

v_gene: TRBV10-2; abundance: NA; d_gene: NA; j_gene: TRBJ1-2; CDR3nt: TGCGCCAGCAGTGAGGCAGGGGAAGGCTACACCTTC; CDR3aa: CASSEAGEGYTF
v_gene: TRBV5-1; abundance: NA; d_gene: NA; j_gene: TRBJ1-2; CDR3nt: TGCGCCAGCAGCTTGGGGTCTGGGGCCGGGGGCTACACCTTC; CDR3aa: CASSLGSGAGGYTF
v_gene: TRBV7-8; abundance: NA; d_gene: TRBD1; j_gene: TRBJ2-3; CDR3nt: TGTGCCAGCAGCTTCCACCGGGACAGATACACAGATACGCAGTATTTT; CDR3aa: CASSFHRDRYTDTQYF
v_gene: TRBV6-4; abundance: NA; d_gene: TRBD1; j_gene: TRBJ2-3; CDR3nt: TGTGCCAGCAGTGACTCAGGGGGCGCAGATACGCAGTATTTT; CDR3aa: CASSDSGGADTQYF
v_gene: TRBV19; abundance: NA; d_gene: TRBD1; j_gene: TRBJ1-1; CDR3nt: TGTGCCACCTCGGACAGGGCGTGGATGACTGAAGCTTTCTTT; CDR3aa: CATSDRAWMTEAFF
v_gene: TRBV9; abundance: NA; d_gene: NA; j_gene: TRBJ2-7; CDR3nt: TGTGCCAGCAGCGGCGGGACTTCCCCCGAGCAGTACTTC; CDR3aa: CASSGGTSPEQYF
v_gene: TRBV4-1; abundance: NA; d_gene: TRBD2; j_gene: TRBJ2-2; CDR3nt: TGCGCCAGCAGCCAAGATGAAGCGGGAGGTGCGGAGCTGTTTTTT; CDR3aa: CASSQDEAGGAELFF
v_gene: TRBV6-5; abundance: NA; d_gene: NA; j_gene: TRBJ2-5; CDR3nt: TGTGCCAGCAGTTACTCCAGGGTGTATGGCGAAGAGACCCAGTACTTC; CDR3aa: CASSYSRVYGEETQYF
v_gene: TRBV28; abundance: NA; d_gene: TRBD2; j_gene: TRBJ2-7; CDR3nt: TGTGCCAGCAGTCCCTGGGGACTAGCGGGAGGTCCCTACGAGCAGTACTTC; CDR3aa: CASSPWGLAGGPYEQYF
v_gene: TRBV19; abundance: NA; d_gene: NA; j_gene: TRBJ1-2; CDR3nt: TGTGCCAGTACCGATGGGACTTTCTCCTATGGCTACACCTTC; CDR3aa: CASTDGTFSYGYTF
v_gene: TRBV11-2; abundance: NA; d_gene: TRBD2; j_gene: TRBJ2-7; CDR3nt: TGTGCCAGCAGCCTGCCGGGACTAGCGGGAGACGAGCAGTACTTC; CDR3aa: CASSLPGLAGDEQYF
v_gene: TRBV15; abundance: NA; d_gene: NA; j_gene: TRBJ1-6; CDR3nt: TGTGCCACCAGCAGAGGACGGAGGAATTCACCCCTCCACTTT; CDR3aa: CATSRGRRNSPLHF
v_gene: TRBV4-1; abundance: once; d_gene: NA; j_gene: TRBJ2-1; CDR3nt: TGCGCCAGCAGCCAAGCCTCCGGGGGTGAGCAGTTCTTC; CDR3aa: CASSQASGGEQFF
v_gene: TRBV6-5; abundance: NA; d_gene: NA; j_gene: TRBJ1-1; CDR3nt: TGTGCCAGCAGTAGGGGGAACACTGAAGCTTTCTTT; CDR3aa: CASSRGNTEAFF
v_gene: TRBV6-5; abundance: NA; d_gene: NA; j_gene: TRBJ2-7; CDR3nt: TGTGCCAGCTCCAACTACGAGCAGTACTTC; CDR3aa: CASSNYEQYF
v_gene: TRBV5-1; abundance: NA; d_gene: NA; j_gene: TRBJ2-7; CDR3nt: TGCGCCAGCAGCTTCGGGGTCTCCTACGAGCAGTACTTC; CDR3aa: CASSFGVSYEQYF
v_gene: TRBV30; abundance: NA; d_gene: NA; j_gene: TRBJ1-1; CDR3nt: TGTGCCTGGAGTGTAGGCAGGGTGGTCCGTGGCCCGAAGGGAGCTTTCTTT; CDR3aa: CAWSVGRVVRGPKGAFF
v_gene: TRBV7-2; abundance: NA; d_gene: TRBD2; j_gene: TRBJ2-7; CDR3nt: TGTGCCAGCAACCTTAATCCTAGCGGGAGCTACGAGCAGTACTTC; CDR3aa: CASNLNPSGSYEQYF
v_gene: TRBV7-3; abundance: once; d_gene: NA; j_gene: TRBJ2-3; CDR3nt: TGTGCCAGCAGCTCTTCCCCGGGACTTTCCAACACAGATACGCAGTATTTT; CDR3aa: CASSSSPGLSNTDTQYF
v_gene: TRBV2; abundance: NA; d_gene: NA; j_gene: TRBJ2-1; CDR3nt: TGTGCCAGCGTGCCAGAAGCGAGCAATGAGCAGTTCTTC; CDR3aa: CASVPEASNEQFF
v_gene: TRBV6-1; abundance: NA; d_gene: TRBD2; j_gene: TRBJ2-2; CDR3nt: TGTGCCAGCAGTGAAATTGCGGTAGCGGGGGGGAAAACCGGGGAGCTGTTTTTT; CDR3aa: CASSEIAVAGGKTGELFF
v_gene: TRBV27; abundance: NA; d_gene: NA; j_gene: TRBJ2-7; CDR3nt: TGTGCCAGCAGTTGGCAGGGGCAGCAGTACTTC; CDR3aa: CASSWQGQQYF
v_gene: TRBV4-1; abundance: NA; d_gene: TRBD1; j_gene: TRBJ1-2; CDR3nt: TGCGCCAGCAGCCAAGACCCGACAGGGCTAGGTTTGGGCTACACCTTC; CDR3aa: CASSQDPTGLGLGYTF
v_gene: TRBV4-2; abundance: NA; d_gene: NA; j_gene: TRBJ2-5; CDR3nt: TGTGCCAGCAGCCGACCAGGGGTCGAAGAGACCCAGTACTTC; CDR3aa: CASSRPGVEETQYF
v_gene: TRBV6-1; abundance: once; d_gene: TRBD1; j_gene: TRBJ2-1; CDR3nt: TGTGCCAGCGGACCTCGACAGGGAAGGAGCAATGAGCAGTTCTTC; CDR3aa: CASGPRQGRSNEQFF
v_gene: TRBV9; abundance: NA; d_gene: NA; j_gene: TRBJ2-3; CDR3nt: TGTGCCAGCAGCTCCAGCTGGGGGGGCACAGATACGCAGTATTTT; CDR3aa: CASSSSWGGTDTQYF
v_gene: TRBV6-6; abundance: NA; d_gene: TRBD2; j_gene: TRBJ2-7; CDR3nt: TGTGCCAGCAGTTCCCTTAGCGGGGGGGCGGGTGAGCAGTACTTC; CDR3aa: CASSSLSGGAGEQYF
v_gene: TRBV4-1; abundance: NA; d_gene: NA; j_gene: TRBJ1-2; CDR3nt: TGCGCCAGCAGCCAAGAACCGGTTTCGGGCTATGGCTACACCTTC; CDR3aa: CASSQEPVSGYGYTF
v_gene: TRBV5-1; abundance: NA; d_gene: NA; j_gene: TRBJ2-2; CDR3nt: TGCGCCAGCAGCTTGTCTTCGAGGCCGAACACCGGGGAGCTGTTTTTT; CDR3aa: CASSLSSRPNTGELFF
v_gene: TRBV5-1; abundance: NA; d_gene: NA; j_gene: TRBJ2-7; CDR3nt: TGCGCCAGCAGGCCGACCGGGAGTCTAACCGAGCAGTACTTC; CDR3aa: CASRPTGSLTEQYF
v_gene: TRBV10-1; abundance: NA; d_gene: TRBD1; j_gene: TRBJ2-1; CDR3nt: TGCGCCAGCAGTGAGTCGGGACAGGGGGCGGCCTACAATGAGCAGTTCTTC; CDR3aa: CASSESGQGAAYNEQFF
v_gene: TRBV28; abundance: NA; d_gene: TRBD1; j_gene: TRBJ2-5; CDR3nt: TGTGCCAGCAGTCAAAGACAGGGAGAGACCCAGTACTTC; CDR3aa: CASSQRQGETQYF
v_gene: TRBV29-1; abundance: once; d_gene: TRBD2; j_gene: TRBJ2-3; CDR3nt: TGCAGCGTTGCGAGCCGAAGCCGTTACGGGAGGGCCTTGACAGATACGCAGTATTTT; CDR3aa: CSVASRSRYGRALTDTQYF
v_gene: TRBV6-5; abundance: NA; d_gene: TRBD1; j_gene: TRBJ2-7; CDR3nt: TGTGCCAGCAGTCCCAAAGACAGGGTACACGAGCAGTACTTC; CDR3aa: CASSPKDRVHEQYF
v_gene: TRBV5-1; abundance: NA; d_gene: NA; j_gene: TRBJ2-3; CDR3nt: TGCGCCAGCAGCTTATCGAGAGGCACAGATACGCAGTATTTT; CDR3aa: CASSLSRGTDTQYF
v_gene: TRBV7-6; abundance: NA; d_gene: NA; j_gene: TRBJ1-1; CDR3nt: TGTGCCAGCAGCTTAGGCCCGGGGGGGGACACTGAAGCTTTCTTT; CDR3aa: CASSLGPGGDTEAFF
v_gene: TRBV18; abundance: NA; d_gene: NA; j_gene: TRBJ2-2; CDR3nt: TGTGCCAGCTCACCATCGGGACTGCCCACCGGGGAGCTGTTTTTT; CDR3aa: CASSPSGLPTGELFF
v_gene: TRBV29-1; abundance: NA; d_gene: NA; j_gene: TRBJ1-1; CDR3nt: TGCAGCGTGCAAGACAGGCTACTTACTGAAGCTTTCTTT; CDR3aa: CSVQDRLLTEAFF
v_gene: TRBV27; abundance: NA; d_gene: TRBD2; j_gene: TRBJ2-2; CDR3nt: TGTGCCAGCACTACACTAGCGGGGGGTTCCGGGGAGCTGTTTTTT; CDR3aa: CASTTLAGGSGELFF
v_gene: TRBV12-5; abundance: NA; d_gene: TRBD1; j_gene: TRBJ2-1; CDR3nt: TGTGCTAGTGGACGGGACAGGGGTCACAATGAGCAGTTCTTC; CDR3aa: CASGRDRGHNEQFF
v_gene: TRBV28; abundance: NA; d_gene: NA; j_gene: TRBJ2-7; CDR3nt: TGTGCCAGCAGTCCCCCGACACGATCCTACGAGCAGTACTTC; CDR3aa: CASSPPTRSYEQYF
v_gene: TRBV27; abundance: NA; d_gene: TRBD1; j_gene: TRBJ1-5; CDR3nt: TGTGCCAGCAGTTTATTAGGGACAGATCAGCCCCAGCATTTT; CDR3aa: CASSLLGTDQPQHF
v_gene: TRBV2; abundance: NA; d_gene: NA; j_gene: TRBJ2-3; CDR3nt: TGTGCCAGCAGGGTTGGGGGCGGGGGCGGTAGCACAGATACGCAGTATTTT; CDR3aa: CASRVGGGGGSTDTQYF
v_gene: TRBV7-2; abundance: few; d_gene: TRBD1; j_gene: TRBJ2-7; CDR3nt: TGTGCCAGCAGCTACTACAGGGGGCAGTACGAGCAGTACTTC; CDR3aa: CASSYYRGQYEQYF
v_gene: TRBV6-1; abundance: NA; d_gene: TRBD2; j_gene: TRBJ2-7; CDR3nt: TGTGCCAGCAGTGAAGGAGCTAGCGGATACTACGAGCAGTACTTC; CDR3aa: CASSEGASGYYEQYF
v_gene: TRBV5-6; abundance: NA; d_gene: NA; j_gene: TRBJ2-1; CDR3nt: TGTGCCACGTCATTGAGCTCCTACAATGAGCAGTTCTTC; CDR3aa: CATSLSSYNEQFF
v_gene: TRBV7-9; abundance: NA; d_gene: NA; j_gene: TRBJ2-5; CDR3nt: TGTGCCAGCAGCTTCAACCAGGGCCAGGCAGAGACCCAGTACTTC; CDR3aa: CASSFNQGQAETQYF
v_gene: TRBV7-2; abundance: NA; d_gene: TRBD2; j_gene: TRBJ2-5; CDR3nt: TGTGCCAGCAGCTTATTAGCGGGAGGGAGTGGAGAGACCCAGTACTTC; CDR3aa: CASSLLAGGSGETQYF